The next 2 T cell receptor beta chains were all read from a single sample in a study of blood T cell repertoires in COVID-19. The repertoire was sequenced with immunoSEQ multiplex PCR; TCRdb's copy has only in-frame clones and lacks some. The sample records about 220,000 clones, around four fifths being singletons. Input material: peripheral blood. The receptor set was obtained from a woman between 50 and 59 years old with acute or convalescent COVID-19.

The chain recombines TRBV3-1 (or the pseudogene TRBV3-2) with TRBJ2-3, with D possibly TRBD2 on 5 matching bases. The V end lost 1 base, the J end lost 4 bases, and 9 bases lay between the germline ends. The CDR3 is 14 amino acids. Germline V gene sequence: CDR1 LGHDT, CDR2 YNNKEL (reference sequence). Written as DNA, the CDR3 is TGTGCCAGCAGCCAAGTCACGGAGGCAGATACGCAGTATTTT. Its translation: CASSQVTEADTQYF.

The chain joins TRBV2 to TRBJ2-2, with 8 positions matching TRBD2. The CDR3 loop spans 14 amino acids. Trimming removed 8 bases from V and 4 bases from J; junction bases left unmatched: 6. Germline V CDR1 and CDR2: SNHLY, FYNNEI. Written as DNA, the CDR3 is TGTGCCAGCGGGGGACTAGTATTCACCGGGGAGCTGTTTTTT. This gives the protein CASGGLVFTGELFF.